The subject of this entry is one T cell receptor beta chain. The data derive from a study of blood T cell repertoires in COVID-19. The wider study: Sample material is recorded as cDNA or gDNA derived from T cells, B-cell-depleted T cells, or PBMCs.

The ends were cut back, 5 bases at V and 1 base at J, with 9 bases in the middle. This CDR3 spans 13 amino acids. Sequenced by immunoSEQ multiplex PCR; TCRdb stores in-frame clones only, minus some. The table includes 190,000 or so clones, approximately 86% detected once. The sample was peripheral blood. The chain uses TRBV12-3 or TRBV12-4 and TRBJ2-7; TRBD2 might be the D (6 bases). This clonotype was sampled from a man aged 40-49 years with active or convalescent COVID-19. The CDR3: CASSRDLSYEQYF. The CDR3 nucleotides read TGTGCCAGCAGTCGGGACTTATCCTACGAGCAGTACTTC.